These 28 T cell receptor beta chains came from one sample sequenced in a study of identical twins (dated by TCRdb to 2016 to 2017). Preparation of the library involved 5' RACE. TCRdb lists the instrument as Illumina HiSeq 2000. TCRdb applied fastp at Q25 and MiXCR to the public reads, then kept only in-frame beta chains. Identical CDR3 protein sequences are pooled into one entry, listed with their most common genes and DNA. For this sample there are around 530,000 distinct CDR3 sequences; 15% appear just once. About 0.47% of the sample is held by the ten biggest clonotypes. These same records also appear under a second study, on yellow fever vaccine responses in identical twins.

Material: CD4+ T cells sorted from blood. These receptors came from a woman between 18 and 30 years old in good health.

This clonotype was seen only a few times. V gene TRBV4-1 combines with J gene TRBJ2-1; TRBD2 is a possible D gene (6 bases). The CDR3 has 19 amino acids. V was pared by 6 bases and J by 3 bases, with 27 bases between. From germline, CDR1 is MGHRA and CDR2 YSYEKL. The CDR3 region is CASRDPTSQHSGFYNEQFF. The CDR3 bases are TGCGCCAGCAGAGACCCAACCTCGCAACATAGCGGATTCTACAATGAGCAGTTCTTC.

The chain combines TRBV6-5 with TRBJ1-1, with D tentatively TRBD1 (6 bases). This CDR3 spans 17 amino acids. The germline V and J ends were trimmed by 6 bases and 0 bases, with 20 bases remaining between them. Germline V gene data show CDR1 as MNHEY and CDR2 as SVGAGI. CDR3 DNA sequence: TGTGCCAGCAGATACAAGTCAGGGACAACCATGAACACTGAAGCTTTCTTT. Translating gives CASRYKSGTTMNTEAFF.

There are many counts of this clonotype. The chain recombines TRBV14 with TRBJ2-2; tentative D call: TRBD1 (5 bases). V was shortened by 0 bases and J by 5 bases, with 7 bases between the two germline ends. CDR1 and CDR2 from the germline V gene are SGHDN and FVKESK. The CDR3 runs 14 residues. CDR3 bases: TGTGCCAGCAGCCAAGATTGGACAACCGGGGAGCTGTTTTTT. Translated, it gives CASSQDWTTGELFF.

This clonotype appeared many times. The CDR3 loop is CASSTRTGGYGELFF. CDR3 nucleotides: TGTGCCAGCAGTACCCGGACAGGGGGGTACGGGGAGCTGTTTTTT. The chain uses TRBV25-1 and TRBJ2-2; TRBD1 aligns across 10 bases. Per the germline V gene, CDR1 is MGHDK and CDR2 is SYGVNS. The CDR3 runs 15 residues. The junction had 7 bases not matched to a gene; V was cut back by 5 bases and J by 7 bases.

Written as DNA, the CDR3 is TGCAGCGTTTTCGGGACGGGGAACACCGGGGAGCTGTTTTTT. It encodes CSVFGTGNTGELFF. The chain links TRBV29-1 to TRBJ2-2; D assignment may be TRBD1 or TRBD2 (5 bases each). V was trimmed by 5 bases and J by 1 base, leaving 11 bases between them. The CDR3 loop spans 14 amino acids. The V gene's germline CDR1 is SQVTM and CDR2 ANQGSEA.

The chain recombines TRBV7-9 with TRBJ1-1; 8 nucleotides match TRBD1. There are 14 residues in the CDR3. V dropped 3 bases and J dropped 7; count of bases not matched to a gene: 7. Germline lookup yields CDR1 SEHNR and CDR2 FQNEAQ (reference sequence). CDR3 nucleotides: TGTGCCAGCAGCTTCGGACAGGGAGAGAATGAAGCTTTCTTT. Translated, it gives CASSFGQGENEAFF.

This clonotype was observed a few times. CDR3 coding DNA: TGCGCCAGCAGCTTTGACGGATACTACGAGCAGTACGTC. This sequence encodes CASSFDGYYEQYV. The J gene is TRBJ2-7, the V gene TRBV5-1; D remains ambiguous. Looked up from germline, CDR1 is SGHRS and CDR2 is YFSETQ. V lost 2 bases and J 3 bases, leaving 9 bases between the germline ends. This CDR3 has 13 amino acids.

As DNA, the CDR3 is TGCAGTGCTAGTTACACACCTAGCACAGATACGCAGTATTTT. Residues: CSASYTPSTDTQYF. The gene calls are TRBV20-1 and TRBJ2-3; no firm D call. CDR1 and CDR2 (germline): DFQATT, SNEGSKA (reference sequence). Trimming took 3 bases from V and 0 from J, leaving 10 bases between them. The CDR3 totals 14 residues.

This chain joins TRBV5-1 and TRBJ2-1, with a possible D match to TRBD1 (6 bases). There are 13 residues in the CDR3. The germline CDR1 and CDR2 sequences are SGHRS and YFSETQ. Trimming stripped 4 bases from V and 15 bases from J, with 20 bases between. The chain's CDR3 is CASSQPLEGERFF. The CDR3 DNA is TGCGCCAGCAGCCAGCCCCTAGAGGGGGAGAGGTTCTTC.

This clonotype was picked up many times. V gene TRBV5-1 combines with J gene TRBJ2-5; 10 bases are a match to TRBD1. V lost 7 bases to trimming and J lost 5 bases; unmatched junction nucleotides: 5. CDR3 length equals 13 residues. CDR1 and CDR2 from the germline V gene are SGHRS and YFSETQ. In nucleotides, the CDR3 is TGCGCCAGCCAGACAGGGGGCGGTGAGACCCAGTACTTC. It codes for CASQTGGGETQYF. The full variable domain, in which reference TRBV5-1 and TRBJ2-5 provide the parts outside the CDR3, is KAGVTQTPRYLIKTRGQQVTLSCSPISGHRSVSWYQQTPGQGLQFLFEYFSETQRNKGNFPGRFSGRQFSNSRSEMNVSTLELGDSALYLCASQTGGGETQYFGPGTRLLVL.

This clonotype occurred many times. The gene calls are TRBV5-1 and TRBJ2-3; 13 nucleotides align to TRBD2. Germline CDR1 reads SGHRS; CDR2 reads YFSETQ. V dropped 3 bases and J dropped 2; count of bases not matched to a gene: 6. The CDR3 loop spans 17 amino acids. The CDR3 loop reads CASSYGTSGAFTDTQYF. The DNA of the CDR3 is TGCGCCAGCAGCTACGGGACTAGCGGGGCCTTCACAGATACGCAGTATTTT.

Only a few counts were recorded for this clonotype. This sequence joins TRBV11-3 and TRBJ2-5, with D hard to call. CDR1 is SGHNT, CDR2 YENEEA, per germline. This CDR3 contains 14 residues. With 5 bases removed from V and 5 bases from J, the gap between germline ends came to 15 bases. CDR3 loop: CASSPYHLPETQYF. CDR3 sequence (DNA): TGTGCCAGCAGCCCCTACCACCTTCCGGAGACCCAGTACTTC.

The chain is built from TRBV11-2 and TRBJ2-3, with TRBD2 identical over 12 bases. This CDR3 spans 17 amino acids. Trimming took 3 bases from V and 0 from J; bases not matched to a gene: 4. The germline V gene has CDR1 SGHAT and CDR2 FQNNGV. In nucleotides, the CDR3 is TGTGCCAGCAGCTTCCCGACTAGCGGGGGAAGCACAGATACGCAGTATTTT. Translation gives CASSFPTSGGSTDTQYF.

The chain carries TRBV24-1 and TRBJ1-2, with a tentative D call TRBD1 (5 bases). Trimming stripped 10 bases from V and 4 bases from J, with 9 bases between. CDR3 length: 11 residues. Germline loops: CDR1 KGHDR, CDR2 SFDVKD. CDR3 in amino acids: CATSGTYGYTF. For the CDR3, the DNA is TGTGCCACGTCAGGGACCTATGGCTACACCTTC.

The gene calls are TRBV24-1 and TRBJ2-2, with TRBD2 matching 11 bases. Unmatched junction bases numbered 6, after V lost 7 bases and J lost 0 bases. Germline values: CDR1 KGHDR, CDR2 SFDVKD. The CDR3 has 17 residues. CDR3 nucleotides: TGTGCCACCAGCGTGACTAGCGGGACCGCGAACACCGGGGAGCTGTTTTTT. This gives the protein CATSVTSGTANTGELFF.

The sample holds a few counts of this clonotype. This chain joins TRBV20-1 and TRBJ2-7; D possibly corresponds to TRBD1 (5 bases). Trimming cost V 0 bases and J 4 bases, with 7 bases left between them. CDR1 and CDR2 (germline): DFQATT, SNEGSKA (reference sequence). There are 12 residues in the CDR3. DNA for the CDR3: TGCAGTGCTAGAGATCAGGGTTACGAGCAGTACGTC. As protein: CSARDQGYEQYV.

The gene calls are TRBV6-5 and TRBJ1-2; D is ambiguous. The CDR3 totals 13 residues. Per germline, CDR1 MNHEY and CDR2 SVGAGI. Trimming took off 2 bases at V and 4 bases at J, with 8 bases between the two ends. The CDR3 protein is CASSYALGYGYTF. The CDR3 DNA sequence: TGTGCCAGCAGTTACGCCCTCGGCTATGGCTACACCTTC.

V gene TRBV5-1 combines with J gene TRBJ2-7, with D possibly being TRBD1 (6 bases). Germline V lookup: CDR1 SGHRS, CDR2 YFSETQ. Deletions cut 0 bases from V and 5 bases from J, with 12 bases between. There are 14 residues in the CDR3. The CDR3 loop reads CASSLAPGVHEQYF. The DNA for the CDR3 is TGCGCCAGCAGCTTGGCTCCAGGGGTCCACGAGCAGTACTTC.

CDR3 region: CSVGTGTNTEAFF. DNA for the CDR3: TGCAGCGTCGGGACAGGAACGAACACTGAAGCTTTCTTT. The V gene is TRBV29-1, the J gene TRBJ1-1, with 8 bases aligning to TRBD1. V gave up 6 bases and J gave up 1 base; unmatched junction bases: 4. The CDR3 is 13 amino acids. Germline CDR1 reads SQVTM; CDR2 reads ANQGSEA.

This clonotype was seen a handful of times. The chain employs TRBV5-6 and TRBJ1-1; D not resolved. The V end lost 2 bases, the J end lost 2 bases, and 10 bases lay between the germline ends. This CDR3 has 14 residues. CDR1 and CDR2 (germline): SGHDT, YYEEEE. The DNA for the CDR3 is TGTGCCAGCAGCTTAGTCCCCTCTAACACTGAAGCTTTCTTT. Its protein is CASSLVPSNTEAFF. Combining the CDR3 with reference TRBV5-6 and TRBJ1-1 gives the whole variable domain DAGVTQSPTHLIKTRGQQVTLRCSPKSGHDTVSWYQQALGQGPQFIFQYYEEEERQRGNFPDRFSGHQFPNYSSELNVNALLLGDSALYLCASSLVPSNTEAFFGQGTRLTVV.

This clonotype was seen more than once but under ten times. The chain is built from TRBV20-1 and TRBJ2-1; 11 nucleotides agree with TRBD2. CDR1 is DFQATT, CDR2 SNEGSKA, per germline (reference sequence). The CDR3 runs 18 residues. V lost 6 bases to trimming and J lost 0 bases; unmatched junction nucleotides: 13. CDR3: CSAPRGTSGSSSYNEQFF. The CDR3 DNA reads as TGCAGTGCCCCAAGGGGGACTAGCGGCTCAAGCTCCTACAATGAGCAGTTCTTC.

This clonotype was picked up many times. The rearrangement joins TRBV12-3 or TRBV12-4 to TRBJ2-7; possible D gene TRBD1, 7 bases. The CDR3 runs to 13 residues. Between the trimmed V and J ends, which lost 2 bases and 6 bases, there was a span of 11 bases. The CDR3, as DNA: TGTGCCAGCAGTTTAAGGCAGGGGGGCGAGCAGTACTTC. As protein: CASSLRQGGEQYF.

The V and J genes are TRBV29-1 and TRBJ2-1, with D possibly being TRBD2 (7 bases). Deletions cut 1 base from V and 14 bases from J, with 15 bases between. CDR1 is SQVTM and CDR2 is ANQGSEA in the germline V gene. The CDR3 is 12 amino acids. This CDR3 is CSVEGGGPLEFF. CDR3 bases: TGCAGCGTTGAAGGGGGGGGGCCTCTTGAGTTCTTC.

In its sample, this clonotype was seen many times. The chain combines TRBV12-3 or TRBV12-4 with TRBJ1-5; D ambiguous. Trimming took 6 bases from V and 4 from J, leaving 10 bases between them. The CDR3 totals 13 residues. The CDR3 here is CASSLSENQPQHF. The CDR3 DNA is TGTGCCAGCAGCTTAAGTGAGAATCAGCCCCAGCATTTT.

In its sample, this clonotype was seen a few times. This sequence joins TRBV5-1 and TRBJ2-1, with 12 bases matching TRBD2. Trimming took 0 bases from V and 10 from J; bases not matched to a gene: 5. From germline, CDR1 is SGHRS and CDR2 YFSETQ. This CDR3 has 15 amino acids. The CDR3 nucleotides are TGCGCCAGCAGCTTGGTGGCTAGCGGGGGGGGAGAGCAGTTCTTC. Protein: CASSLVASGGGEQFF. Complete variable domain (other parts from reference TRBV5-1 and TRBJ2-1): KAGVTQTPRYLIKTRGQQVTLSCSPISGHRSVSWYQQTPGQGLQFLFEYFSETQRNKGNFPGRFSGRQFSNSRSEMNVSTLELGDSALYLCASSLVASGGGEQFFGPGTRLTVL.

This clonotype was counted at least ten times. The V call is TRBV5-1, the J call TRBJ2-3; the match to TRBD1 covers 8 bases. V shed 4 bases, J shed 2 bases, and the junction held 6 bases outside the gene matches. CDR3 length: 15 residues. The germline CDR1 and CDR2 sequences are SGHRS and YFSETQ. The CDR3 coding sequence is TGCGCCAGCAGCCCGACAGGGGTCCCCACAGATACGCAGTATTTT. This sequence encodes CASSPTGVPTDTQYF.

The chain joins TRBV2 to TRBJ2-5, with D perhaps matching TRBD1 (5 bases). This CDR3 has 15 residues. Between the trimmed V and J ends, which lost 6 bases and 5 bases, there was a span of 19 bases. Germline CDR1 is SNHLY and CDR2 is FYNNEI. CDR3: CASSANLGQAETQYF. DNA of the CDR3: TGTGCCAGCAGCGCTAACCTCGGACAAGCCGAGACCCAGTACTTC. The full variable domain, completed using reference TRBV2 and TRBJ2-5, is EPEVTQTPSHQVTQMGQEVILRCVPISNHLYFYWYRQILGQKVEFLVSFYNNEISEKSEIFDDQFSVERPDGSNFTLKIRSTKLEDSAMYFCASSANLGQAETQYFGPGTRLLVL.

The CDR3 nucleotides are TGTGCCAGCAGTAGGGCCGGGACCCGCGGGTACTTC. It encodes CASSRAGTRGYF. The chain joins TRBV6-5 to TRBJ2-4; D tentatively reads TRBD1 or TRBD2 (5 bases each). Trimming pared 5 bases from V and 15 bases from J, leaving 17 bases between. Germline-derived CDR1 and CDR2 are MNHEY and SVGAGI. This CDR3 comprises 12 residues.